This T cell receptor beta chain derives from a study of CD4 and CD8 cells across lung adenocarcinoma regions. Details on this clonotype: Possible read error: a much larger clone is one base away.

TCRdb analysed the PCR reads with MiXCR anew, one entry per CDR3 protein. The table shows around 10,000 distinct CDR3 sequences, with over 45% occurring only once. The patients had localized lung adenocarcinoma, a non-small cell subtype. Germline V CDR1 and CDR2: MNHEY, SVGAGI. CDR3 length equals 18 residues. This chain links TRBV6-5 with TRBJ1-2, with 7 bases matching TRBD1. Sequenced: CD8+ T cells from the margin of a lung tumor. This TCR was recovered from a male donor with lung adenocarcinoma. The CD4 and CD8 labels of this study may be unreliable. The CDR3 bases are TGTACCAGCAGTTTCTGGTACAGTGTTCGGCAGGGGGTTGAGGGCTACACCTTC. Translating gives CTSSFWYSVRQGVEGYTF.